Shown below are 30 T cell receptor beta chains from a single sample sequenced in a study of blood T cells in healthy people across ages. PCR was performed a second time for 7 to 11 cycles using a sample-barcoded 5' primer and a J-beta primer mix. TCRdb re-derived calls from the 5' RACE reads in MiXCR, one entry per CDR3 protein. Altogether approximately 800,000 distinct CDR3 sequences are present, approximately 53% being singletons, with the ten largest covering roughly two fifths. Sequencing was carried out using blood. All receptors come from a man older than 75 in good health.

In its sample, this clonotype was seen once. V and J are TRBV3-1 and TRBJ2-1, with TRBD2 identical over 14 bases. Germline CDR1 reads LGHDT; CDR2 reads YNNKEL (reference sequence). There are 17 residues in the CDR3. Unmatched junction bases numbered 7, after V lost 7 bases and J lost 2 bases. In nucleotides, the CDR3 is TGTGCCAGCACAGGGACTAGCGGGAGAAGACCCTACAATGAGCAGTTCTTC. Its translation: CASTGTSGRRPYNEQFF.

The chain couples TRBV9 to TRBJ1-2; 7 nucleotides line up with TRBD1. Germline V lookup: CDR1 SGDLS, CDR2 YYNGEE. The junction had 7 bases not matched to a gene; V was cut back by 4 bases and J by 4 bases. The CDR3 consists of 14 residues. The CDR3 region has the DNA TGTGCCAGCAGCCCCGGACAGGATCTCTATGGCTACACCTTC. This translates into CASSPGQDLYGYTF.

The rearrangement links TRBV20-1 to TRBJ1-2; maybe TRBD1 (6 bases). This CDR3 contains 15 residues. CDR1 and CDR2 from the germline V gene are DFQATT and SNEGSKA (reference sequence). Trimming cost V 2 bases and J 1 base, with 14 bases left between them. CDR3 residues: CSARRGGGFNYGYTF. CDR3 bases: TGCAGTGCTAGAAGGGGAGGGGGTTTTAACTATGGCTACACCTTC.

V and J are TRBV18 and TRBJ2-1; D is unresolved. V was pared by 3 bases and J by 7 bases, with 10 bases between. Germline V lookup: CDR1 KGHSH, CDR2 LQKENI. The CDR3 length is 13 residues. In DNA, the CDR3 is TGTGCCAGCTCACCTACCCTCGAGAATGAGCAGTTCTTC. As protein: CASSPTLENEQFF.

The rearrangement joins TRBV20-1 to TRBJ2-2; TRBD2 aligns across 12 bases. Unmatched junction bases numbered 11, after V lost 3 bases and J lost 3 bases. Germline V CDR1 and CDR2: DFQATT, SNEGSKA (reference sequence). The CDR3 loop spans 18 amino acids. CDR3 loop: CSARDLLAGGADTGELFF. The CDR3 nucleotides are TGCAGTGCTAGGGACCTACTAGCGGGAGGAGCCGACACCGGGGAGCTGTTTTTT.

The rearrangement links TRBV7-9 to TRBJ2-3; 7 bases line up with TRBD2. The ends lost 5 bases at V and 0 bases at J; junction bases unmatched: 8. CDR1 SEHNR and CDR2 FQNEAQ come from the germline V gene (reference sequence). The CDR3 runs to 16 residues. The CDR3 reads CASSDLSGPSTDTQYF. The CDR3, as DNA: TGTGCCAGCAGCGATCTTAGCGGGCCTAGCACAGATACGCAGTATTTT.

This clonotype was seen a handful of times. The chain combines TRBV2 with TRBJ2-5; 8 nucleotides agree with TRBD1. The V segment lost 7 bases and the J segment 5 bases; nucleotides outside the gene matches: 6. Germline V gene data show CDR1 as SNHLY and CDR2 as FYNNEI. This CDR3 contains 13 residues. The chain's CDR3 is CASKDRDAETQYF. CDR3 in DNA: TGTGCCAGCAAGGACAGGGATGCGGAGACCCAGTACTTC.

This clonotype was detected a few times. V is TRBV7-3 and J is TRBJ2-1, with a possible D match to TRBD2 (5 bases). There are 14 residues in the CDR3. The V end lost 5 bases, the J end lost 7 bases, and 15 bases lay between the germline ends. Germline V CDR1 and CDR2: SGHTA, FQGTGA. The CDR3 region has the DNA TGTGCCAGCAGCAACCGGGATCCGTGGAATGAGCAGTTCTTC. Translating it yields CASSNRDPWNEQFF.

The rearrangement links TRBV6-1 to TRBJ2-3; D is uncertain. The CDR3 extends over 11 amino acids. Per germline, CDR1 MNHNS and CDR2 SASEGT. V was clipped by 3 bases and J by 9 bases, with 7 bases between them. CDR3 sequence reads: CASSDSSTQYF. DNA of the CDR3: TGTGCCAGCAGTGACTCATCGACGCAGTATTTT.

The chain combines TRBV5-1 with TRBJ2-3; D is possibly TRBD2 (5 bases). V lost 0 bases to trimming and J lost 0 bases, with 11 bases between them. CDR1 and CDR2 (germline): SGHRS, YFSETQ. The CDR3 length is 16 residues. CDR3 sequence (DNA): TGCGCCAGCAGCTTGGGTCTAGCACCAAGCACAGATACGCAGTATTTT. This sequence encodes CASSLGLAPSTDTQYF.

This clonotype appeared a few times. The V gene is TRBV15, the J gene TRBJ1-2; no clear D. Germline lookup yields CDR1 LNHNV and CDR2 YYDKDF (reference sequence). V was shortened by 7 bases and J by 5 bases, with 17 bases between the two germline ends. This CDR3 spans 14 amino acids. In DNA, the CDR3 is TGTGCCACCAAAGATTCCTCCCAGAGATATGGCTACACCTTC. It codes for CATKDSSQRYGYTF.

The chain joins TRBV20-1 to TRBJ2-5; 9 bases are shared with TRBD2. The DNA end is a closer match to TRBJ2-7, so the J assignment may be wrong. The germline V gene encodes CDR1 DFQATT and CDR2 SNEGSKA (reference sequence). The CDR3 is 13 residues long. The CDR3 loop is CSVRRTSVVEQYF. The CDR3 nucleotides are TGCAGTGTCAGACGGACTAGCGTTGTCGAGCAGTACTTC.

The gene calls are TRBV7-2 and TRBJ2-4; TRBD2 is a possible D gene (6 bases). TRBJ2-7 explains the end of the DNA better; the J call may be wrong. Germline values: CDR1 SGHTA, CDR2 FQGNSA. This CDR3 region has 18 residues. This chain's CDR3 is CASSLGYLGGPQPYEQYF. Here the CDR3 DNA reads TGTGCCAGCAGCTTAGGTTACTTGGGAGGTCCCCAACCCTACGAGCAGTACTTC.

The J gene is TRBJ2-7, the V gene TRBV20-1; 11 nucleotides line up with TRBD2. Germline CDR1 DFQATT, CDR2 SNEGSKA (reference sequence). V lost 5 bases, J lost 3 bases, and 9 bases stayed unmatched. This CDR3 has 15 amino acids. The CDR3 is CSALDLLAGDYEQYF. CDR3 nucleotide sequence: TGCAGTGCTCTCGATTTACTAGCGGGGGACTACGAGCAGTACTTC.

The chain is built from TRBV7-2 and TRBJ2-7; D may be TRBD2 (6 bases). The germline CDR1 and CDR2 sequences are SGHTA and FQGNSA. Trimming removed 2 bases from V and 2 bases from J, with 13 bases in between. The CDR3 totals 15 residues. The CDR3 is CASSLSERVAYEQYF. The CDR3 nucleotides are TGTGCCAGCAGCTTATCTGAGCGGGTAGCCTACGAGCAGTACTTC.

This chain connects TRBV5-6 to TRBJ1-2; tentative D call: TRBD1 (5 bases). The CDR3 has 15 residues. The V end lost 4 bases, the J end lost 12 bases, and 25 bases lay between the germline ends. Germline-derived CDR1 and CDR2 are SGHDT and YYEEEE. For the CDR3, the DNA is TGTGCCAGCAGCGCAATCCGGGACGGATCAATCGGAAACACCTTC. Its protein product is CASSAIRDGSIGNTF.

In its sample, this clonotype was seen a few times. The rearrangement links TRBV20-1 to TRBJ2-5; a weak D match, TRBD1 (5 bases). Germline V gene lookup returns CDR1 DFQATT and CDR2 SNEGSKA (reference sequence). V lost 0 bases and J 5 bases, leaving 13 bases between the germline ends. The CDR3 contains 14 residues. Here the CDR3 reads CSARDKGAGETQYF. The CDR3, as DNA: TGCAGTGCTAGAGATAAAGGGGCAGGGGAGACCCAGTACTTC.

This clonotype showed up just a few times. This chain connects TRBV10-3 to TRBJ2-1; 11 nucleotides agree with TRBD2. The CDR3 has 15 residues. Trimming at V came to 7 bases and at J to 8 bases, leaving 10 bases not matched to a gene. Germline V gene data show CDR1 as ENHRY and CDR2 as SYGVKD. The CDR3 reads CAIKTTSGIVDEQFF. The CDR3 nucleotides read TGTGCCATCAAGACGACTAGCGGGATTGTGGATGAGCAGTTCTTC.

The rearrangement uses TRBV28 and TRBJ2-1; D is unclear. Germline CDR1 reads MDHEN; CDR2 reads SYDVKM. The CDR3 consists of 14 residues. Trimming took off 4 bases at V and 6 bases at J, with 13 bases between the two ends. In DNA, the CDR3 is TGTGCCAGCAGTTCTGTGGGCCGAAGCAATGAGCAGTTCTTC. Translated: CASSSVGRSNEQFF.

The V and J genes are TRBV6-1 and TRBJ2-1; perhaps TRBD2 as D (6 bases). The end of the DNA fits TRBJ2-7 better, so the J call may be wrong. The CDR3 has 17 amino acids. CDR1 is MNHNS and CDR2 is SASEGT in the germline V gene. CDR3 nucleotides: TGTGCCAGCAGCCCACTGGGACTTCCGAGCTCCTACAATGAGCAGTACTTC. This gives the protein CASSPLGLPSSYNEQYF.

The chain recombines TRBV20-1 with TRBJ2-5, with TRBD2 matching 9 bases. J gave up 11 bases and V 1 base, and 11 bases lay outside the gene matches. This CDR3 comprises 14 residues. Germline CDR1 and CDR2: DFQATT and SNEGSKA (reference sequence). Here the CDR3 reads CSARVDSGSKIQYF. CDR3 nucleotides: TGCAGTGCTAGAGTGGATAGCGGGAGTAAGATTCAGTACTTC.

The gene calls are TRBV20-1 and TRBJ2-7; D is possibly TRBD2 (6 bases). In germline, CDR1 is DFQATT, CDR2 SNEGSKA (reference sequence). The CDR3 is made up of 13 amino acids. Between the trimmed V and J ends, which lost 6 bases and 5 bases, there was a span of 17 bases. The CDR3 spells CSAPRLEQHEQYF. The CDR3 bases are TGCAGTGCACCGCGACTAGAACAACACGAGCAGTACTTC.

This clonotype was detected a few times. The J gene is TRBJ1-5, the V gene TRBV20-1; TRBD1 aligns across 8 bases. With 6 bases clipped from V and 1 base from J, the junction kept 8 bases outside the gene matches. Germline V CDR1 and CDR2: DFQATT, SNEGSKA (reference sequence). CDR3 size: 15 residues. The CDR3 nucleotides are TGCAGTGCGCAGCTTCAGGGGGCGAGCAATCAGCCCCAGCATTTT. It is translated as CSAQLQGASNQPQHF.

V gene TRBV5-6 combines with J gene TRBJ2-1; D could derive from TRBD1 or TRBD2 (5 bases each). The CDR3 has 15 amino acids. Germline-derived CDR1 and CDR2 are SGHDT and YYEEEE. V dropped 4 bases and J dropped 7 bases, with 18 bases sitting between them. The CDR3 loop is CASSRDPTLLNEQFF. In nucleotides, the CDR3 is TGTGCCAGCAGCCGGGACCCTACGCTACTAAATGAGCAGTTCTTC.

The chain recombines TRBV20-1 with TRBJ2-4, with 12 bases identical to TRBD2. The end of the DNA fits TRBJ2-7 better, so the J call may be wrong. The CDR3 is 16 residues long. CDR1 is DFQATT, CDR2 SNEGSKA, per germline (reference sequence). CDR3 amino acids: CSARDRASGRADEQYF. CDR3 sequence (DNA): TGCAGTGCTAGAGATCGGGCTAGCGGGAGGGCCGACGAGCAGTACTTC.

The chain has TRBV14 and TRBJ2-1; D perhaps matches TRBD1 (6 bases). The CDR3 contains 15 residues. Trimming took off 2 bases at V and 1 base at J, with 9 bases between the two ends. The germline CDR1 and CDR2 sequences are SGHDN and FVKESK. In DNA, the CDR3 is TGTGCCAGCAGCCAAACCGACAGGTCCTACAATGAGCAGTTCTTC. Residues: CASSQTDRSYNEQFF. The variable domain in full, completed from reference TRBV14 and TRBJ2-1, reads EAGVTQFPSHSVIEKGQTVTLRCDPISGHDNLYWYRRVMGKEIKFLLHFVKESKQDESGMPNNRFLAERTGGTYSTLKVQPAELEDSGVYFCASSQTDRSYNEQFFGPGTRLTVL.

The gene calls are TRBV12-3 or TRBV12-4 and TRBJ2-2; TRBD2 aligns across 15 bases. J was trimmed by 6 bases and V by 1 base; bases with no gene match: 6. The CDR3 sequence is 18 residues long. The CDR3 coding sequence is TGTGCCAGCAGTTTAGGGACTAGCGGGAGGGCCATGGCCGGGGAGCTGTTTTTT. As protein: CASSLGTSGRAMAGELFF.

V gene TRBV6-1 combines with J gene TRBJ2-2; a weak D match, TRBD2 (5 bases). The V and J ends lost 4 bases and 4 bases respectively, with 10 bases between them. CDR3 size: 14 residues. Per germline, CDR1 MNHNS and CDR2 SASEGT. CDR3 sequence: CASSAGIVTGELFF. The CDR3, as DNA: TGTGCCAGCAGTGCCGGGATCGTCACCGGGGAGCTGTTTTTT.

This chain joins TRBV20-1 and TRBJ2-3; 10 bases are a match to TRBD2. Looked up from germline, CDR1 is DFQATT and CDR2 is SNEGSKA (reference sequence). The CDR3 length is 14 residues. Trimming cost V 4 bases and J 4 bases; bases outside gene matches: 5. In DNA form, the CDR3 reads TGCAGTGCTACTAGCGGGAGCGGTGCAGATACGCAGTATTTT. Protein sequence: CSATSGSGADTQYF.

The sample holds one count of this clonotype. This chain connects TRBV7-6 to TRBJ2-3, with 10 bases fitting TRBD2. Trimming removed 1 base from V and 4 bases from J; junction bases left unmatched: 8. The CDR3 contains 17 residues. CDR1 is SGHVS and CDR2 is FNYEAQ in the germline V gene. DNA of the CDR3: TGTGCCAGCAGCTTAGGGACTAGCGGTCCAGTGGCAGATACGCAGTATTTT. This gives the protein CASSLGTSGPVADTQYF.